What follows are 29 T cell receptor beta chains derived from one specimen sequenced in a study of T cells in Graves' hyperthyroidism and ophthalmopathy. Amplified TCR beta CDR3 regions came from RNA transcripts. The TCR CDR3 was amplified in a first-round RT-PCR using the HTBI primer set. In TCRdb, the multiplex PCR reads were re-called with MiXCR into one record per CDR3 protein. The repertoire holds approximately 610,000 distinct CDR3 sequences, around 17% seen once, with about 17% in the top ten. Sequences were obtained from blood. The receptors derive from a young woman with Graves' hyperthyroidism.

This clonotype was observed many times. This sequence joins TRBV20-1 and TRBJ2-5; D is unclear. In germline, CDR1 is DFQATT, CDR2 SNEGSKA (reference sequence). V was cut by 0 bases and J by 3 bases, with 14 bases left in between. The CDR3 extends over 15 amino acids. CDR3: CSARDLPSDKETQYF. Here the CDR3 DNA reads TGCAGTGCTAGAGATTTACCTAGTGATAAAGAGACCCAGTACTTC.

There are a few counts of this clonotype. This rearrangement joins TRBV10-3 to TRBJ1-3, with D hard to call. Germline values: CDR1 ENHRY, CDR2 SYGVKD. V lost 7 bases and J 0 bases, leaving 7 bases between the germline ends. The CDR3 runs 13 residues. In DNA, the CDR3 is TGTGCCATCAAGGGAAACTCTGGAAACACCATATATTTT. It is translated as CAIKGNSGNTIYF.

V and J are TRBV14 and TRBJ2-3; D may be TRBD2 (5 bases). The CDR3 has 15 residues. Per the germline V gene, CDR1 is SGHDN and CDR2 is FVKESK. With 3 bases removed from V and 3 bases from J, the gap between germline ends came to 13 bases. CDR3 sequence reads: CASSHLVTGTDTQYF. CDR3 nucleotides: TGTGCCAGCAGCCATTTGGTAACGGGGACAGATACGCAGTATTTT.

The chain uses TRBV12-3 or TRBV12-4 and TRBJ2-3, with 9 bases aligning to TRBD1. There are 15 residues in the CDR3. V lost 4 bases and J lost 1; bases outside the gene matches: 3. CDR3 loop: CASSSWTGGTDTQYF. The DNA for the CDR3 is TGTGCCAGCAGTTCCTGGACAGGGGGCACAGATACGCAGTATTTT.

V usage is TRBV7-2 and J usage is TRBJ2-4, with D maybe TRBD1 (5 bases). The CDR3 spans 12 residues. Trimming cost V 5 bases and J 14 bases, with 16 bases left between them. Germline values: CDR1 SGHTA, CDR2 FQGNSA. The CDR3 sequence is CASSPTSRVEYF. The CDR3, as DNA: TGTGCCAGCAGCCCCACCAGCAGGGTGGAGTACTTC. The full variable domain, rest sourced from reference TRBV7-2 and TRBJ2-4, is GAGVSQSPSNKVTEKGKDVELRCDPISGHTALYWYRQSLGQGLEFLIYFQGNSAPDKSGLPSDRFSAERTGGSVSTLTIQRTQQEDSAVYLCASSPTSRVEYFGAGTRLSVL.

This clonotype was found many times. The J gene is TRBJ2-5, the V gene TRBV6-1; TRBD2 matches at 11 bases. CDR1 is MNHNS and CDR2 is SASEGT in the germline V gene. V gave up 6 bases and J gave up 2 bases; unmatched junction bases: 8. This CDR3 comprises 16 residues. The CDR3 DNA follows: TGTGCCAGCAGCGAGACCGGGACTAGCGGACAAGAGACCCAGTACTTC. Translating it yields CASSETGTSGQETQYF.

The rearrangement joins TRBV20-1 to TRBJ2-4, with 7 bases lining up with TRBD2. V shed 2 bases and J 7 bases; nucleotides not matched to a gene: 5. Per germline, CDR1 DFQATT and CDR2 SNEGSKA (reference sequence). This CDR3 comprises 13 residues. The chain's CDR3 is CSARSAGVNIQYF. In nucleotides, the CDR3 is TGCAGTGCTAGATCTGCGGGAGTGAACATTCAGTACTTC.

This clonotype was counted ten times or more. The chain has TRBV11-2 and TRBJ2-7; no reliable D call. Per the germline V gene, CDR1 is SGHAT and CDR2 is FQNNGV. Trimming removed 5 bases at V and 6 bases at J, with 8 bases between. The CDR3 contains 11 residues. DNA of the CDR3: TGTGCCAGCAGCCGACGGGTCGAGCAGTACTTC. The encoded protein is CASSRRVEQYF.

The rearrangement uses TRBV5-5 and TRBJ2-1; 8 bases match TRBD2. CDR3 length: 15 amino acids. Germline V gene sequence: CDR1 SGHKS, CDR2 YYEKEE (reference sequence). With 0 bases clipped from V and 10 bases from J, the junction kept 9 bases outside the gene matches. The CDR3 sequence: CASSLEGTRSSEQFF. DNA of the CDR3: TGTGCCAGCAGCTTGGAGGGGACTAGATCGTCCGAGCAGTTCTTC.

This clonotype appeared many times. The chain combines TRBV6-1 with TRBJ1-2; no definite D call. V shed 6 bases and J shed 4 bases, with 15 bases lying between them. This CDR3 comprises 14 residues. From germline, CDR1 is MNHNS and CDR2 SASEGT. The CDR3, as DNA: TGTGCCAGCAGCGGCCCCGGCAGGACCTATGGCTACACCTTC. Its translation: CASSGPGRTYGYTF.

Turning to this clonotype: A read error may explain this, as a much larger clone is one base away. The chain links TRBV3-1 to TRBJ1-6, with D possibly being TRBD1 (6 bases). CDR3 size: 15 residues. Trimming took off 6 bases at V and 12 bases at J, with 21 bases between the two ends. The V gene's germline CDR1 is LGHDT and CDR2 YNNKEL (reference sequence). CDR3 sequence reads: CASSRGGRGRGPLHF. CDR3 nucleotides: TGTGCCAGCAGTCGGGGGGGCAGGGGACGGGGACCCCTCCACTTT.

This clonotype was observed a few times. V and J are TRBV10-1 and TRBJ2-1; TRBD1 matches 7 bases. Per germline, CDR1 WNHNN and CDR2 SYGVQD (reference sequence). The CDR3 sequence is 15 residues long. The junction had 9 bases not matched to a gene; V was cut back by 8 bases and J by 2 bases. The CDR3: CASAKETGTYNEQFF. In DNA, the CDR3 is TGCGCCAGCGCGAAGGAGACAGGGACCTACAATGAGCAGTTCTTC.

This clonotype was counted ten times or more. This sequence joins TRBV3-1 and TRBJ1-5, with D unresolved. This CDR3 spans 13 amino acids. Germline CDR1 is LGHDT and CDR2 is YNNKEL (reference sequence). The V gene lost 1 base and the J gene lost 4 bases, with 5 bases spanning the gap. The CDR3 here is CASSQGENQPQHF. DNA for the CDR3: TGTGCCAGCAGCCAAGGGGAAAATCAGCCCCAGCATTTT.

The V call is TRBV6-5, the J call TRBJ2-1, with TRBD1 matching 7 bases. The ends lost 2 bases at V and 2 bases at J; junction bases unmatched: 6. The CDR3 is 16 amino acids. Germline V CDR1 and CDR2: MNHEY, SVGAGI. CDR3: CASSYARQGTYNEQFF. Written as DNA, the CDR3 is TGTGCCAGCAGTTACGCTCGACAGGGAACCTACAATGAGCAGTTCTTC.

The J gene is TRBJ2-2, the V gene TRBV9; 8 bases fit TRBD1. CDR3 length: 15 amino acids. Germline CDR1 and CDR2: SGDLS and YYNGEE. The V and J ends lost 9 bases and 6 bases, in that order; junction bases with no gene match: 13. The CDR3 region has the DNA TGTGCCACAGGATTAGGACAGGGACAAGCCGGGGAGCTGTTTTTT. The encoded protein is CATGLGQGQAGELFF. Full variable domain (remainder filled in from reference TRBV9 and TRBJ2-2): DSGVTQTPKHLITATGQRVTLRCSPRSGDLSVYWYQQSLDQGLQFLIQYYNGEERAKGNILERFSAQQFPDLHSELNLSSLELGDSALYFCATGLGQGQAGELFFGEGSRLTVL.

The chain has TRBV19 and TRBJ2-7; 9 nucleotides line up with TRBD1. Trimming at V came to 5 bases and at J to 4 bases, leaving 9 bases not matched to a gene. Germline CDR1 is LNHDA and CDR2 is SQIVND (reference sequence). This CDR3 has 15 residues. The CDR3 reads CASSPPGTGKYEQYF. CDR3 in DNA: TGTGCCAGTAGTCCTCCCGGGACAGGGAAGTACGAGCAGTACTTC. Based on the CDR3 plus reference TRBV19 and TRBJ2-7, the full variable domain is DGGITQSPKYLFRKEGQNVTLSCEQNLNHDAMYWYRQDPGQGLRLIYYSQIVNDFQKGDIAEGYSVSREKKESFPLTVTSAQKNPTAFYLCASSPPGTGKYEQYFGPGTRLTVT.

Concerning this clonotype itself: Possible read error: a much larger clone is one base away. The chain is built from TRBV13 and TRBJ2-1, with TRBD2 matching over 15 bases. CDR1 and CDR2 (germline): PRHDT, FYEKMQ (reference sequence). CDR3 length: 17 residues. V gave up 6 bases and J gave up 9 bases; unmatched junction bases: 12. The CDR3 DNA is TGTGCCAGCAGTTACGAACGGACTAGCGGGAGGGCGGCTGAGCAGTTCTTC. Its protein is CASSYERTSGRAAEQFF.

This clonotype was picked up a small number of times. The chain couples TRBV20-1 to TRBJ2-3; D possibly matches TRBD1 or TRBD2 (6 bases each). Trimming removed 0 bases at V and 5 bases at J, with 15 bases between. The CDR3 totals 15 residues. CDR1 is DFQATT and CDR2 is SNEGSKA in the germline V gene (reference sequence). The CDR3 region is CSARDLRLGGDTQYF. The CDR3 DNA sequence: TGCAGTGCTAGAGATCTCAGACTAGGGGGAGATACGCAGTATTTT.

This clonotype has more than one count but fewer than ten. V is TRBV5-1 and J is TRBJ2-3; D possibly corresponds to TRBD2 (7 bases). The CDR3 runs to 15 residues. V was cut by 4 bases and J by 3 bases, with 15 bases left in between. Per the germline V gene, CDR1 is SGHRS and CDR2 is YFSETQ. In DNA form, the CDR3 reads TGCGCCAGCAGCCGCTCCCGGGGGGCAACAGATACGCAGTATTTT. Amino acid sequence: CASSRSRGATDTQYF.

This chain uses TRBV6-1 with TRBJ2-2; D is undetermined. The V end lost 5 bases, the J end lost 5 bases, and 12 bases lay between the germline ends. The germline V gene has CDR1 MNHNS and CDR2 SASEGT. The CDR3 has 14 amino acids. This chain's CDR3 is CASSFAVRTGELFF. The CDR3 nucleotides read TGTGCCAGCAGTTTTGCGGTCCGGACCGGGGAGCTGTTTTTT.

As to this clonotype: Just one base apart from a much larger clone, this may be a read error. Written as DNA, the CDR3 is TGTGCCAGCAGTACCGGGGAGACGGATACGCAGTATTTT. Its translation is CASSTGETDTQYF. The chain has TRBV11-3 and TRBJ2-3; weak D call: TRBD2 (5 bases). This CDR3 contains 13 residues. Germline V lookup: CDR1 SGHNT, CDR2 YENEEA. Between the trimmed V and J ends, which lost 6 bases and 6 bases, there was a span of 13 bases.

Many counts were recorded for this clonotype. The chain employs TRBV12-3 or TRBV12-4 and TRBJ1-2, with D possibly matching TRBD1 (5 bases). The CDR3 is made up of 14 amino acids. V lost 10 bases, J lost 3 bases, and 18 bases lay in between. In DNA form, the CDR3 reads TGTGCCACGGGGCAGGCGGGGGGGTACTATGGCTACACCTTC. Its protein product is CATGQAGGYYGYTF.

The sample holds many counts of this clonotype. The chain has TRBV20-1 and TRBJ2-5; 11 bases match TRBD2. This CDR3 has 15 amino acids. Germline V gives CDR1 DFQATT, CDR2 SNEGSKA (reference sequence). V was clipped by 3 bases and J by 2 bases; unmatched bases: 5. DNA for the CDR3: TGCAGTGCTAGGGGACTAGCGGAGGCGCAAGAGACCCAGTACTTC. This codes for CSARGLAEAQETQYF.

This clonotype was counted only a few times. The chain links TRBV14 to TRBJ1-1; D is ambiguous. V dropped 3 bases and J dropped 6 bases, with 17 bases sitting between them. This CDR3 contains 15 residues. Germline lookup yields CDR1 SGHDN and CDR2 FVKESK. The CDR3 is CASSQIPSGQPEAFF. For the CDR3, the DNA is TGTGCCAGCAGCCAGATTCCGTCGGGCCAACCTGAAGCTTTCTTT.

The chain is built from TRBV6-1 and TRBJ2-3; 12 positions match TRBD2. Germline CDR1 reads MNHNS; CDR2 reads SASEGT. With 6 bases clipped from V and 4 bases from J, the junction kept 11 bases outside the gene matches. CDR3 size: 17 residues. This CDR3 is CASRNPGLAGGADTQYF. CDR3 DNA sequence: TGTGCCAGCAGGAACCCAGGGCTAGCGGGAGGGGCAGATACGCAGTATTTT.

Many counts were recorded for this clonotype. This sequence joins TRBV5-5 and TRBJ1-1; the D is unclear. CDR3 size: 13 residues. CDR1 and CDR2 from the germline V gene are SGHKS and YYEKEE (reference sequence). Trimming pared 4 bases from V and 3 bases from J, leaving 10 bases between. The CDR3 reads CASSLGPHTEAFF. The CDR3 coding sequence is TGTGCCAGCAGCCTGGGCCCGCACACTGAAGCTTTCTTT.

There are many counts of this clonotype. The chain recombines TRBV5-1 with TRBJ2-7, with D hard to call. Trimming removed 1 base at V and 0 bases at J, with 14 bases between. There are 16 residues in the CDR3. Germline V gene data show CDR1 as SGHRS and CDR2 as YFSETQ. CDR3 coding DNA: TGCGCCAGCAGCTTGATGAGCAGCAGGCGCTCCTACGAGCAGTACTTC. Translated: CASSLMSSRRSYEQYF.

This clonotype was seen ten or more times. V and J are TRBV6-1 and TRBJ2-7; 7 bases are shared with TRBD1. CDR3 length: 15 residues. The germline CDR1 and CDR2 sequences are MNHNS and SASEGT. V lost 5 bases, J lost 2 bases, and 9 bases stayed unmatched. DNA for the CDR3: TGTGCCAGCAGTCCTCGACAGGGTTCCCCCTACGAGCAGTACTTC. It yields the protein CASSPRQGSPYEQYF.

This chain connects TRBV10-3 to TRBJ2-7; D not resolved. This CDR3 is built from 12 residues. V was trimmed by 2 bases and J by 5 bases, leaving 7 bases between them. From germline, CDR1 is ENHRY and CDR2 SYGVKD. CDR3: CAISEEFHEQYF. CDR3 sequence (DNA): TGTGCCATCAGTGAGGAATTCCACGAGCAGTACTTC.